This T cell receptor beta chain derives from a study of T cells in Graves' hyperthyroidism and ophthalmopathy. Diagnosis relied on clinical symptoms, serum thyroxine and TRAb, thyroid ultrasound and orbital computed tomography. Out of around 10 ml of fresh peripheral blood came the PBMCs. TCR beta CDR3 regions were amplified from RNA transcripts. Carried out on the TCR CDR3, a first-round RT-PCR used the HTBI primer set. TCRdb passed the multiplex PCR reads through MiXCR, listing each CDR3 protein once. The sample yields roughly 800,000 distinct CDR3 sequences, roughly 40% seen once. Germline V lookup: CDR1 SGDLS, CDR2 YYNGEE. The CDR3 has 15 amino acids. Trimming took 3 bases from V and 8 from J, leaving 20 bases between them. This clonotype was recorded a few times. The antigen is unknown. General study points: Most clonotypes expanded in the thyroid (above 0.001) were also present in blood.

The chain has TRBV9 and TRBJ1-2; perhaps TRBD1 as D (5 bases). The specimen was blood. This clonotype was sampled from a man aged 18 to 35 with Graves' hyperthyroidism. The CDR3 nucleotides are TGTGCCAGCAGCGCGGGAAGACAGTCTTGGGAGGGCTACACCTTC. This gives the protein CASSAGRQSWEGYTF.